The next 10 T cell receptor beta chains were all read from a single sample in a study of CD8 T cells in ankylosing spondylitis. Each CDR3 protein gets one entry after TCRdb re-called the 5' RACE reads with MiXCR. The sample shows approximately 35,000 distinct CDR3 sequences, roughly 13% of them seen only once. Sequencing input: synovial fluid, either unsorted or a sorted T cell fraction (not recorded which). The receptor set was obtained from a male donor with ankylosing spondylitis.

This clonotype has just a few counts. J is TRBJ2-1 and V is TRBV28, with D tentatively TRBD1 or TRBD2 (6 bases each). Trimming shortened V by 10 bases and J by 3 bases, and 19 bases separated the two germline ends. The CDR3 contains 15 residues. Germline lookup yields CDR1 MDHEN and CDR2 SYDVKM. The CDR3 DNA reads TGTGCCACGGGACTTGGGGGGCCAAACTACAATGAGCAGTTCTTC. Translating it yields CATGLGGPNYNEQFF.

This chain links TRBV11-2 with TRBJ2-7, with TRBD1 identical over 9 bases. The V segment lost 4 bases and the J segment 4 bases; nucleotides outside the gene matches: 5. The V gene's germline CDR1 is SGHAT and CDR2 FQNNGV. This CDR3 contains 14 residues. The CDR3: CASSYGTGFYEQYF. The DNA of the CDR3 is TGTGCCAGCAGCTACGGGACAGGGTTTTACGAGCAGTACTTC. Complete variable domain (other parts from reference TRBV11-2 and TRBJ2-7): EAGVAQSPRYKIIEKRQSVAFWCNPISGHATLYWYQQILGQGPKLLIQFQNNGVVDDSQLPKDRFSAERLKGVDSTLKIQPAKLEDSAVYLCASSYGTGFYEQYFGPGTRLTVT.

The chain joins TRBV6-1 to TRBJ2-1; D is undetermined. The CDR3 extends over 14 amino acids. The germline CDR1 and CDR2 sequences are MNHNS and SASEGT. V was clipped by 7 bases and J by 1 base, with 11 bases between them. The CDR3 DNA reads as TGTGCCAGCATGGGCACCTTATCCTACAATGAGCAGTTCTTC. Amino acid sequence: CASMGTLSYNEQFF.

This clonotype has a count of ten or more. V and J are TRBV9 and TRBJ2-3, with a possible D match to TRBD2 (5 bases). Trimming took off 5 bases at V and 4 bases at J, with 14 bases between the two ends. Germline V gene data show CDR1 as SGDLS and CDR2 as YYNGEE. The CDR3 is 14 amino acids. Written as DNA, the CDR3 is TGTGCCAGCAGGGATGAGGGAGTTCCAGATACGCAGTATTTT. It encodes CASRDEGVPDTQYF.

The chain uses TRBV19 and TRBJ1-2, with D hard to call. Trimming shortened V by 5 bases and J by 6 bases, and 10 bases separated the two germline ends. This CDR3 has 12 residues. CDR1 and CDR2 from the germline V gene are LNHDA and SQIVND (reference sequence). This CDR3 reads CASSFNRDGYTF. Written as DNA, the CDR3 is TGTGCCAGTAGTTTCAACAGAGATGGCTACACCTTC. The whole variable domain, remainder taken from reference TRBV19 and TRBJ1-2, is DGGITQSPKYLFRKEGQNVTLSCEQNLNHDAMYWYRQDPGQGLRLIYYSQIVNDFQKGDIAEGYSVSREKKESFPLTVTSAQKNPTAFYLCASSFNRDGYTFGSGTRLTVV.

This clonotype came up many times. The chain uses TRBV6-6 and TRBJ1-5; 7 nucleotides line up with TRBD1. V gave up 11 bases and J gave up 3 bases; unmatched junction bases: 7. CDR3 length equals 13 residues. The germline CDR1 and CDR2 sequences are MNHNY and SVGAGI (reference sequence). The DNA of the CDR3 is TGTGCCGGCCTTACAGGGGTCAATCAGCCCCAGCATTTT. Amino acids: CAGLTGVNQPQHF.

As concerns this clonotype: Its ends do not fully match the called genes, so a read error is possible. The genes are TRBV5-5 and TRBJ2-2; the match to TRBD1 covers 9 bases. CDR1 and CDR2 (germline): SGHKS, YYEKEE (reference sequence). The CDR3 is 15 residues long. CDR3 region: CASSFYRGQTEELFF. The CDR3 nucleotides read TGTGCCAGCAGCTTTTACAGGGGGCAAACCGAGGAGCTGTTTTTT.

This clonotype has ten or more counts. The chain combines TRBV29-1 with TRBJ2-2; D gene uncertain. From germline, CDR1 is SQVTM and CDR2 ANQGSEA. The CDR3 sequence is 12 residues long. V gave up 6 bases and J gave up 9 bases, with 14 bases separating them. The CDR3 region has the DNA TGCAGCGTAAAGGAAGAAGCAAGGGAGCTGTTTTTT. This gives the protein CSVKEEARELFF.

Only a few counts were recorded for this clonotype. This chain links TRBV10-3 with TRBJ1-1; D is ambiguous. V lost 2 bases, J lost 5 bases, and 18 bases lay in between. CDR3 length: 16 residues. Germline V CDR1 and CDR2: ENHRY, SYGVKD. This chain's CDR3 is CAISERFYLKRTEAFF. Written as DNA, the CDR3 is TGTGCCATCAGTGAGAGGTTTTATCTAAAGAGGACTGAAGCTTTCTTT.

The rearrangement links TRBV5-1 to TRBJ2-7; 13 bases align to TRBD2. Germline CDR1 reads SGHRS; CDR2 reads YFSETQ. This CDR3 region has 18 residues. V was pared by 4 bases and J by 7 bases, with 17 bases of the junction left unmatched. CDR3 sequence: CASSPGGLAGASRREQYF. CDR3 nucleotide sequence: TGCGCCAGCAGCCCCGGAGGACTAGCGGGAGCATCCCGACGAGAGCAGTACTTC.